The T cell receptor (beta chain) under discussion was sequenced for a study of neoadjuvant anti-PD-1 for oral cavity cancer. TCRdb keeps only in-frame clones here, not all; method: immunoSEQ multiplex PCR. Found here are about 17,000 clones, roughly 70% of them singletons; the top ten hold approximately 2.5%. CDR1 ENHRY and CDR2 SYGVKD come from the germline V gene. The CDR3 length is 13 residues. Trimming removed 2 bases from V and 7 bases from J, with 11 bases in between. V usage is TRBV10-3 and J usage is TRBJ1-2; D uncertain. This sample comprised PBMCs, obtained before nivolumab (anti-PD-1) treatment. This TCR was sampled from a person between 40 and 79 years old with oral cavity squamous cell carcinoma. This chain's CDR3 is CAISEVGSSGYTF. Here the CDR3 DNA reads TGTGCCATCAGTGAGGTCGGAAGCTCTGGCTACACCTTC.